This T cell receptor beta chain was sequenced during a study of T cell responses to AZD1222 COVID-19 vaccine. Study-wide results and caveats: Sampled repertoires all dated from after the peak T cell response.

About this clone itself: Its target is not known.

With 4 bases removed from V and 6 bases from J, the gap between germline ends came to 14 bases. Germline loops: CDR1 SNHLY, CDR2 FYNNEI. The CDR3 sequence is 14 residues long. Assay used: immunoSEQ multiplex PCR; TCRdb lists only in-frame clones, some missing. The table shows around 140,000 clones, with approximately 91% occurring only once. The specimen was peripheral blood, collected 28 days after the second AZD1222 dose. The clonotype comes from an adult who received the AZD1222 COVID-19 vaccine. The chain combines TRBV2 with TRBJ2-3; no firm D call. The CDR3 sequence: CASSGGPHGDTQYF. The CDR3, as DNA: TGTGCCAGCAGTGGTGGTCCTCACGGGGATACGCAGTATTTT.